The text below deals with one T cell receptor (beta chain). No antigen is known for it. These data are taken from a study of shared clonotypes between healthy human individuals. Across the study: Three CD4 naive, three CD4 memory, two CD8 naive and one CD8 memory plate were used per donor.

Sorted-subset replicate PCRs used 150 to 200 ng DNA, some 33,000 T cell genomes. Measured with immunoSEQ multiplex PCR; TCRdb has only the in-frame clones, and not every one. The data show 1,500,000 or so clones, approximately 97% seen once. Trimming took 1 base from V and 9 from J; bases not matched to a gene: 6. Germline CDR1 SGHAT, CDR2 FQNNGV. CDR3 length equals 14 residues. Points from the study as a whole: The genetic and exposure-history diversity represented was limited by few donors.

Sequenced material: naive CD4+ T cells sorted from blood. This sample's subset: CD45RA+ positively selected. This rearrangement joins TRBV11-2 to TRBJ2-1; 7 nucleotides agree with TRBD2. The clonotype was recovered from a man under 40 in good health. In DNA, the CDR3 is TGTGCCAGCAGCTTAGGGGCGGGAGCCGGTGAGCAGTTCTTC. It encodes CASSLGAGAGEQFF.